This TCR beta chain originates from a study of T cells in Graves' hyperthyroidism and ophthalmopathy. General study findings and limits: Model-based prediction identified ophthalmopathy a median around 6.5 months prior to its onset. Blood also contained most expanded thyroid clonotypes above 0.001. Ophthalmopathy was told apart from stable hyperthyroidism by a 13 V-J model.

Germline CDR1 is ENHRY and CDR2 is SYGVKD. The CDR3 spans 14 residues. Amplification of TCR beta CDR3 regions used RNA as the template. TCR CDR3 regions were first amplified by RT-PCR with HTBI primers. Via MiXCR, TCRdb re-called the multiplex PCR reads, giving one row per CDR3 protein. This table holds about 560,000 distinct CDR3 sequences, around 46% found once. With regard to this clonotype: Its target is unknown. Mismatch with germline at one junction end may stem from a read error.

Material: peripheral blood or thyroid tissue (not recorded which). V is TRBV10-3 and J is TRBJ1-1; D gene unclear. This receptor was identified in a woman younger than 30 with Graves' hyperthyroidism. This chain's CDR3 is CASSEKIKNTEAFF. The CDR3 bases are TGTGCCAGCAGTGAGAAGATAAAGAACACTGAAGCTTTCTTT.